This record covers a single TCR beta chain. At least ten counts were recorded for this clonotype. Its antigen is unknown. No much larger clone exists at a distance of one base, and base qualities are not known. The listed sequencing device is Illumina MiSeq. The peripheral T cell repertoire was profiled for human TCRbeta genes. The original methods were these. Differential clonotype abundance was tested with beta-binomial modelling to account for variability over time. Clonotypes that had expanded were screened against the ImmuneCODE reference database of SARS-CoV-2-associated TCRs and mapped onto regions of the viral genome. Additional analyses of the repertoire looked at TRBV gene usage, CDR3 length, CDR3 amino acid overlap between time points, clonotype abundance distributions and Jaccard similarity. TCRdb reanalyzed the raw reads on its own, using fastp at Q25 for trimming and MiXCR for clone calling, and kept in-frame beta chains. Entries that share a CDR3 protein sequence are merged under the most common genes and DNA. The V and J calls reflect TCRdb's pipeline rather than the authors' work. The sample contains fewer than 250,000 distinct CDR3 sequences, about 28% of them found a single time. The top ten constitute 6% to 8.5% of the sample.

The data were obtained in a study of kidney transplant recipient with SARS-CoV-2 infection listed by TCRdb under 2021. The time point label on this specimen signifies: pre-pandemic baseline sample and day 111 after first positive SARS-CoV-2 test. CDR3 length: 16 amino acids, cysteine to phenylalanine. The only DNA kept is the CDR3, 48 bases in frame from the first base. The germline V gene specifies MNHEY as CDR1 and SVGAGI as CDR2. Trimming removed 0 bases from V and 7 bases from J, leaving 16 bases between the germline ends. Here the chain combines TRBV6-5 and TRBJ2-1, and perhaps TRBD2 as D gene, on 7 matching bases. Sequenced here: a blood sample, sampled at baseline and on day 111 from a kidney transplant recipient. This receptor was taken from a male patient between 25 and 39 years old who had COVID-19 and was a kidney transplant recipient. After transplantation, some T cells may belong to the graft donor instead of the recipient. Here is the DNA: TGTGCCAGCAGTTACTCTTCGGGGGGCAGGTGGAATGAGCAGTTCTTC. This sequence encodes CASSYSSGGRWNEQFF.